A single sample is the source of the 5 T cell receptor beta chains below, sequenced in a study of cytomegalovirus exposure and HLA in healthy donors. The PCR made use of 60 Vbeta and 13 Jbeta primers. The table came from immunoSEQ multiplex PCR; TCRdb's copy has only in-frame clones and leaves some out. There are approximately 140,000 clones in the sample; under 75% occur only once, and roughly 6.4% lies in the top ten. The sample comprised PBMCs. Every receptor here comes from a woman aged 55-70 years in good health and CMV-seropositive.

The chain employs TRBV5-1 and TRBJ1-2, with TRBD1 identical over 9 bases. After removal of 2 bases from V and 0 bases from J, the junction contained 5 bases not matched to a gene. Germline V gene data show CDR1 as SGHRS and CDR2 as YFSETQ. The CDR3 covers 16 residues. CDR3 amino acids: CASSLGTGPTNYGYTF. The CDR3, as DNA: TGCGCCAGCAGCTTAGGGACAGGGCCTACTAACTATGGCTACACCTTC.

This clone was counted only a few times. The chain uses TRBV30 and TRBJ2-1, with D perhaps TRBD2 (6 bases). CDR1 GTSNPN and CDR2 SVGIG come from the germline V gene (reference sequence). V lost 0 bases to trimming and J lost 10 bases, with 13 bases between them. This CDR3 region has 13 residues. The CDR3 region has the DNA TGTGCCTGGAGTGTTTTTAAGGCGGGGGAGCAGTTCTTC. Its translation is CAWSVFKAGEQFF.

CDR3 in DNA: TGTGCCAGCAGCTTTATCGGGGGCAATCAGCCCCAGCATTTT. The encoded protein is CASSFIGGNQPQHF. V is TRBV7-9 and J is TRBJ1-5; no firm D call. The CDR3 is 14 amino acids. V lost 3 bases and J lost 2, with 8 bases in between. CDR1 and CDR2 from the germline V gene are SEHNR and FQNEAQ (reference sequence).

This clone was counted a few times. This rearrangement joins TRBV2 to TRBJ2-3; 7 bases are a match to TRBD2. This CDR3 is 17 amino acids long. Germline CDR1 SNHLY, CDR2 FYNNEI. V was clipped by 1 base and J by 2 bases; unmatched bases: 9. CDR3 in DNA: TGTGCCAGCAGTGAAGGGCTAGCGGTCGGTTACACAGATACGCAGTATTTT. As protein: CASSEGLAVGYTDTQYF.

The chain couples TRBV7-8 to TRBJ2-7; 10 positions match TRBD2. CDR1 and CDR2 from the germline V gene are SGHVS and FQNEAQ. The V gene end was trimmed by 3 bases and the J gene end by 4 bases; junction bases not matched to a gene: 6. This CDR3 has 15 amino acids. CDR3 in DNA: TGTGCCAGCAGCTTGCGAGCGGGAGGGCAGTACGAGCAGTACTTC. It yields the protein CASSLRAGGQYEQYF.